A selection of T cell receptor beta chains follows, all from one sample in a study of shared clonotypes between healthy human individuals. Profiled with immunoSEQ multiplex PCR; TCRdb holds only in-frame clones, not every one. The sample carries 2 million to 2.5 million clones, 85% to 95% recorded once. Sequencing was done on a sample of naive CD4+ T cells from PBMCs. The receptors were gathered from a man between 18 and 35 years old in good health. Some clones in this sample may be carry-over from other donors' samples. The CDR3 runs from the conserved cysteine through the conserved F or W. Fields, in order: CDR3 length, clone size, V gene, J gene, D gene, CDR3 protein, CDR3 DNA. A D gene is named only where the DNA matches it firmly. Clone size is stated in some rows and not others, as once, few, many or a class when expanded.

14	.	TRBV9	TRBJ2-7	.	CASSVLGGSYEQYF	TGTGCCAGCAGCGTATTGGGGGGTTCCTACGAGCAGTACTTC
13	.	TRBV5-4	TRBJ2-7	.	CASSPAGVGEQYF	TGTGCCAGCAGCCCAGCAGGTGTGGGCGAGCAGTACTTC
17	.	TRBV10-3	TRBJ2-1	TRBD2	CAISDTSGRGAYNEQFF	TGTGCCATCAGTGATACGAGCGGGAGGGGGGCTTACAATGAGCAGTTCTTC
13	.	TRBV18	TRBJ2-3	.	CASSPVWWDTQYF	TGTGCCAGCTCACCCGTTTGGTGGGATACGCAGTATTTT
15	.	TRBV10-3	TRBJ2-7	.	CAISDPGKWAYEQYF	TGTGCCATCAGTGATCCAGGGAAATGGGCCTACGAGCAGTACTTC
14	.	TRBV19	TRBJ1-1	.	CASSGTGTITEAFF	TGTGCCAGTAGTGGAACCGGGACGATCACTGAAGCTTTCTTT
15	.	TRBV7-7	TRBJ2-1	.	CASSTSGTTYNEQFF	TGTGCCAGCAGCACCTCCGGGACCACATACAATGAGCAGTTCTTC
17	.	TRBV19	TRBJ1-3	TRBD1	CASSTTGPSSSGNTIYF	TGTGCCAGTAGTACGACAGGGCCATCGAGCTCTGGAAACACCATATATTTT
12	.	TRBV10-3	TRBJ2-1	.	CAGPMGINEQFF	TGTGCCGGTCCGATGGGTATCAATGAGCAGTTCTTC
16	.	TRBV5-1	TRBJ2-2	TRBD2	CASSLGSSGITGELFF	TGCGCCAGCAGCTTGGGGTCTAGCGGGATCACCGGGGAGCTGTTTTTT
15	.	TRBV7-3	TRBJ2-7	TRBD2	CASSLTSSGRYEQYF	TGTGCCAGCAGCTTAACCTCTAGCGGGAGGTACGAGCAGTACTTC
13	.	TRBV30	TRBJ2-7	.	CAWTGAISYEQYF	TGTGCCTGGACAGGGGCCATCTCCTACGAGCAGTACTTC
18	once	TRBV19	TRBJ2-1	.	CASSIPRRWNHPTSEQFF	TGTGCCAGTAGTATCCCCCGGCGTTGGAACCATCCTACAAGTGAGCAGTTCTTC
15	.	TRBV27	TRBJ1-4	.	CASSLFSRAREKLFF	TGTGCCAGCAGTTTATTTTCCCGAGCTAGGGAAAAACTGTTTTTT
15	.	TRBV5-4	TRBJ1-3	.	CASSFGAPSGNTIYF	TGTGCCAGCAGCTTTGGTGCCCCCTCTGGAAACACCATATATTTT
17	once	TRBV4-1	TRBJ1-6	.	CASSPHGQLRNPSPLHF	TGCGCCAGCAGCCCGCATGGGCAGCTCCGAAACCCTTCACCCCTCCACTTT
14	.	TRBV28	TRBJ1-5	.	CASSLRLIGQPQHF	TGTGCCAGCAGTTTACGACTAATCGGTCAGCCCCAGCATTTT
15	.	TRBV5-1	TRBJ1-2	.	CASSFIAGESSGYTF	TGCGCCAGCAGCTTCATTGCAGGGGAGTCGTCCGGCTACACCTTC
16	.	TRBV28	TRBJ2-1	TRBD1	CASSNGRDRGREEQFF	TGTGCCAGCAGCAACGGCCGAGACAGGGGGCGCGAAGAGCAGTTCTTC
16	.	TRBV2	TRBJ1-1	.	CASSVALPGGDTEAFF	TGTGCCAGCAGTGTTGCTCTCCCTGGGGGTGACACTGAAGCTTTCTTT
15	.	TRBV5-1	TRBJ1-2	.	CASSFGIQGRRGYTF	TGCGCCAGCAGCTTCGGAATACAGGGTCGTCGGGGCTACACCTTC
16	.	TRBV7-3	TRBJ2-1	.	CASSLPGLGAYNEQFF	TGTGCCAGCAGCTTACCGGGACTGGGAGCCTACAATGAGCAGTTCTTC
15	.	TRBV5-1	TRBJ2-1	TRBD1	CASSTRTGLGNEQFF	TGCGCCAGCAGCACACGGACAGGGCTGGGCAATGAGCAGTTCTTC
17	.	TRBV25-1	TRBJ2-1	TRBD2	CASSKTRTSVGSNEQFF	TGTGCCAGCAGTAAAACGCGGACTAGCGTGGGTTCGAATGAGCAGTTCTTC
19	.	TRBV4-2	TRBJ2-2	.	CASSQDLLPRVDGTGELFF	TGTGCCAGCAGCCAAGATCTACTTCCCAGGGTGGACGGGACCGGGGAGCTGTTTTTT
14	.	TRBV6-6	TRBJ1-1	.	CASSTAGGGTEAFF	TGTGCCAGCAGTACAGCAGGAGGCGGAACTGAAGCTTTCTTT
19	.	TRBV7-2	TRBJ2-1	TRBD2	CASSLRVSGSAVGNGEQFF	TGTGCCAGCAGCTTAAGGGTTAGCGGGAGTGCTGTGGGGAACGGTGAGCAGTTCTTC
16	.	TRBV27	TRBJ1-2	TRBD1	CASRTPRDRDYYGYTF	TGTGCCAGCAGGACCCCCCGGGACAGGGATTACTATGGCTACACCTTC
13	.	TRBV5-1	TRBJ1-2	TRBD1	CASSWDRGPGYTF	TGCGCCAGCAGCTGGGACAGGGGTCCGGGCTACACCTTC
16	.	TRBV5-1	TRBJ2-3	.	CASSWGVRGSTDTQYF	TGCGCCAGCAGCTGGGGTGTGCGGGGTAGCACAGATACGCAGTATTTT
15	once	TRBV6-4	TRBJ1-4	.	CASSPLQGWYEKLFF	TGTGCCAGCAGTCCACTTCAGGGGTGGTATGAAAAACTGTTTTTT
15	.	TRBV5-1	TRBJ2-1	.	CASSFDQVSYNEQFF	TGCGCCAGCAGCTTCGACCAGGTCTCCTACAATGAGCAGTTCTTC
14	.	TRBV9	TRBJ1-3	TRBD1	CASTRQGPGNTIYF	TGTGCCAGCACCCGACAGGGACCTGGAAACACCATATATTTT
16	.	TRBV5-8	TRBJ2-7	.	CASSLVGLRSSYEQYF	TGTGCCAGCAGCTTGGTGGGTTTAAGGAGCTCCTACGAGCAGTACTTC
13	.	TRBV28	TRBJ1-1	.	CASSSPGIGAAFF	TGTGCCAGCAGTTCCCCAGGTATCGGGGCAGCTTTCTTT
15	.	TRBV9	TRBJ2-7	TRBD1	CASSAFGQGRDEQYF	TGTGCCAGCAGCGCCTTTGGACAGGGGAGGGACGAGCAGTACTTC